The clone carrying this T cell receptor (beta chain) was detected only a few times. Its antigen is still unknown. TCRdb re-analysed the reads in MiXCR, keeping a single row per CDR3 protein. The table records under 850,000 distinct CDR3 sequences, around 31% of them present only once. The source of the sample is a study of T cell repertoires in cytomegalovirus infection. The overall study: Well-studied HLA-B-restricted epitopes and recently identified HLA-C-restricted epitopes of CMV were both used in the study.

V gave up 6 bases and J gave up 3 bases, with 12 bases separating them. The CDR3 sequence is 14 residues long. Material: cultured PBMCs, obtained from culture after CMV antigen stimulation. The genes are TRBV12-3 or TRBV12-4 and TRBJ2-4; possible D gene TRBD1, 6 bases. The clonotype was recovered from a human donor in good health (CMV status not recorded). Some clones in this sample may be carry-over from other donors' samples. As DNA, the CDR3 is TGTGCCAGCAGCCTACAGGGAAACAAAAACATTCAGTACTTC. Its protein is CASSLQGNKNIQYF.